These 26 T cell receptor beta chains came from one sample sequenced in a study of radiation and T cells in renal cell carcinoma. Noted time point: blood 4 weeks post-SBRT, at nephrectomy. Regarding treatment: 15 Gy SBRT to primary tumor, nephrectomy 4 weeks later. Assay used: immunoSEQ multiplex PCR; TCRdb lists only in-frame clones, some missing. The sample contains fewer than 85,000 clones, about 89% of which appear only once. The material was blood, obtained from a patient whose treatment included radiotherapy and nephrectomy. These receptors originate from a woman in her sixties or seventies with renal cell carcinoma.

The chain carries TRBV28 and TRBJ2-2; D call uncertain. Germline CDR1 reads MDHEN; CDR2 reads SYDVKM. This CDR3 has 11 amino acids. The V and J ends lost 3 bases and 6 bases respectively, with 2 bases between them. For the CDR3, the DNA is TGTGCCAGCAGTTTGGCCGGGGAGCTGTTTTTT. It is translated as CASSLAGELFF.

This sequence joins TRBV5-1 and TRBJ2-7; 12 nucleotides align to TRBD2. The CDR3 extends over 14 amino acids. The ends lost 4 bases at V and 8 bases at J; junction bases unmatched: 7. CDR1 and CDR2 (germline): SGHRS, YFSETQ. CDR3 in amino acids: CASSPGTSGQKQYF. The CDR3 DNA reads as TGCGCCAGCAGCCCCGGGACTAGCGGGCAAAAGCAGTACTTC.

The CDR3, as DNA: TGTGCCAGCAGAGACCCCGGGACAGGGGGAGCCAAAAACATTCAGTACTTC. It specifies CASRDPGTGGAKNIQYF. The chain has TRBV2 and TRBJ2-4, with 11 nucleotides matching TRBD1. The V segment lost 6 bases and the J segment 0 bases; nucleotides outside the gene matches: 7. The germline V gene encodes CDR1 SNHLY and CDR2 FYNNEI. CDR3 length: 17 residues. The full variable domain, rest sourced from reference TRBV2 and TRBJ2-4, is EPEVTQTPSHQVTQMGQEVILRCVPISNHLYFYWYRQILGQKVEFLVSFYNNEISEKSEIFDDQFSVERPDGSNFTLKIRSTKLEDSAMYFCASRDPGTGGAKNIQYFGAGTRLSVL.

The V call is TRBV7-9, the J call TRBJ1-3; a weak D match, TRBD1 (6 bases). Deletions cut 5 bases from V and 3 bases from J, with 14 bases between. This CDR3 comprises 15 residues. Germline V lookup: CDR1 SEHNR, CDR2 FQNEAQ (reference sequence). The CDR3 sequence: CASSTGAFGGNTIYF. The CDR3 coding sequence is TGTGCCAGCAGCACGGGGGCTTTCGGTGGAAACACCATATATTTT.

This chain joins TRBV11-3 and TRBJ1-1; D is unclear. Germline V gene data show CDR1 as SGHNT and CDR2 as YENEEA. The CDR3 length is 13 residues. Deletions cut 3 bases from V and 2 bases from J, with 7 bases between. CDR3 in DNA: TGTGCCAGCAGCTTGAGACCAAACACTGAAGCTTTCTTT. Its translation: CASSLRPNTEAFF.

This chain joins TRBV18 and TRBJ2-1; possibly TRBD2 for D (5 bases). Trimming cost V 2 bases and J 10 bases, with 9 bases left between them. The CDR3 has 12 residues. The germline V gene has CDR1 KGHSH and CDR2 LQKENI. CDR3 residues: CASSPNSGEQFF. As DNA, the CDR3 is TGTGCCAGCTCACCAAACTCGGGGGAGCAGTTCTTC. The full variable domain, rest sourced from reference TRBV18 and TRBJ2-1, is NAGVMQNPRHLVRRRGQEARLRCSPMKGHSHVYWYRQLPEEGLKFMVYLQKENIIDESGMPKERFSAEFPKEGPSILRIQQVVRGDSAAYFCASSPNSGEQFFGPGTRLTVL.

The chain has TRBV7-2 and TRBJ1-5; 7 positions match TRBD1. This CDR3 is built from 15 residues. V trimming: 6 bases; J trimming: 4 bases; junction bases outside the gene matches: 9. From germline, CDR1 is SGHTA and CDR2 FQGNSA. The CDR3 DNA sequence: TGTGCCAGCAGTTCCCGGACAGGCGATAATCAGCCCCAGCATTTT. Encoded protein: CASSSRTGDNQPQHF.

A single count supports this clone. The chain carries TRBV6-4 and TRBJ1-2, with TRBD1 matching 10 bases. CDR1 and CDR2 from the germline V gene are MRHNA and SNTAGT. The CDR3 spans 16 residues. V trimming: 4 bases; J trimming: 4 bases; junction bases outside the gene matches: 9. The CDR3 sequence is CASSARQGADSYGYTF. The CDR3 DNA reads TGTGCCAGCAGTGCCAGACAGGGGGCGGATAGCTATGGCTACACCTTC.

The chain joins TRBV19 to TRBJ1-5, with D possibly matching TRBD1 (6 bases). CDR1 and CDR2 (germline): LNHDA, SQIVND (reference sequence). V gave up 4 bases and J gave up 5 bases, with 9 bases separating them. The CDR3 loop spans 13 amino acids. The DNA of the CDR3 is TGTGCCAGTAGTACGTACAGGGATCAGCCCCAGCATTTT. Translated, it gives CASSTYRDQPQHF. Looking up the rest from reference TRBV19 and TRBJ1-5 gives the full variable domain: DGGITQSPKYLFRKEGQNVTLSCEQNLNHDAMYWYRQDPGQGLRLIYYSQIVNDFQKGDIAEGYSVSREKKESFPLTVTSAQKNPTAFYLCASSTYRDQPQHFGDGTRLSIL.

This clone was observed once. This chain connects TRBV7-9 to TRBJ2-7, with 8 bases lining up with TRBD2. The CDR3 has 13 residues. In germline, CDR1 is SEHNR, CDR2 FQNEAQ (reference sequence). V trimming: 5 bases; J trimming: 6 bases; junction bases outside the gene matches: 6. CDR3 in amino acids: CASSAGTSTEQYF. The CDR3 nucleotides are TGTGCCAGCAGCGCCGGGACTAGTACCGAGCAGTACTTC.

The J gene is TRBJ2-6, the V gene TRBV7-9; D is perhaps TRBD1 or TRBD2 (5 bases each). Trimming removed 6 bases from V and 0 bases from J, with 18 bases in between. The CDR3 contains 18 residues. Germline values: CDR1 SEHNR, CDR2 FQNEAQ (reference sequence). CDR3 in DNA: TGTGCCAGCAGATCTCCCGGGACGGAGAGCTCTGGGGCCAACGTCCTGACTTTC. Translation gives CASRSPGTESSGANVLTF.

The genes are TRBV6-5 and TRBJ2-5; unclear D gene. This CDR3 region has 12 residues. Trimming pared 4 bases from V and 5 bases from J, leaving 8 bases between. The germline V gene encodes CDR1 MNHEY and CDR2 SVGAGI. The CDR3 DNA follows: TGTGCCAGCAGTTCCCCGTCGGAGACCCAGTACTTC. Protein: CASSSPSETQYF.

CDR3 region: CAARPSGANVLTF. The CDR3 DNA sequence: TGTGCCGCCAGGCCATCTGGGGCCAACGTCCTGACTTTC. The chain employs TRBV30 and TRBJ2-6; D call uncertain. CDR3 length: 13 amino acids. The germline V gene encodes CDR1 GTSNPN and CDR2 SVGIG (reference sequence). Trimming stripped 8 bases from V and 1 base from J, with 9 bases between.

This chain links TRBV7-2 with TRBJ2-3; 8 bases align to TRBD1. The CDR3 covers 15 residues. Germline lookup yields CDR1 SGHTA and CDR2 FQGNSA. The V gene end was trimmed by 2 bases and the J gene end by 5 bases; junction bases not matched to a gene: 6. CDR3 residues: CASSLQGAGGDTQYF. The CDR3 nucleotides read TGTGCCAGCAGCTTACAGGGGGCCGGGGGAGATACGCAGTATTTT.

The rearrangement uses TRBV4-3 and TRBJ1-3; D is uncertain. This CDR3 is built from 17 residues. Germline-derived CDR1 and CDR2 are LGHNA and YSLEER. The V and J ends lost 1 base and 0 bases respectively, with 13 bases between them. This CDR3 is CASSQATSGSSGNTIYF. The DNA of the CDR3 is TGCGCCAGCAGCCAAGCTACCAGCGGGAGCTCTGGAAACACCATATATTTT.

This chain links TRBV27 with TRBJ2-7; TRBD1 is a possible D gene (7 bases). Germline lookup yields CDR1 MNHEY and CDR2 SMNVEV (reference sequence). V shed 2 bases and J shed 7 bases, with 15 bases lying between them. The CDR3 loop spans 14 amino acids. This CDR3 reads CASSLLRGVGEQYF. CDR3 coding DNA: TGTGCCAGCAGTTTACTCAGGGGGGTGGGTGAGCAGTACTTC.

This chain uses TRBV9 with TRBJ1-2; D gene ambiguous. In germline, CDR1 is SGDLS, CDR2 YYNGEE. The CDR3 consists of 15 residues. V lost 4 bases to trimming and J lost 5 bases, with 18 bases between them. CDR3 DNA: TGTGCCAGCAGCCCTCGGTGGGGTAAGGCTTATGGCTACACCTTC. Translating gives CASSPRWGKAYGYTF. Together with reference TRBV9 and TRBJ1-2, the CDR3 gives the full variable domain: DSGVTQTPKHLITATGQRVTLRCSPRSGDLSVYWYQQSLDQGLQFLIQYYNGEERAKGNILERFSAQQFPDLHSELNLSSLELGDSALYFCASSPRWGKAYGYTFGSGTRLTVV.

The V gene is TRBV27, the J gene TRBJ2-1; 10 bases are shared with TRBD2. The CDR3 is made up of 15 amino acids. V shed 5 bases, J shed 3 bases, and the junction held 4 bases outside the gene matches. The germline V gene encodes CDR1 MNHEY and CDR2 SMNVEV (reference sequence). CDR3 DNA sequence: TGTGCCAGCAGTACTTCTAGCGGGGGCTACAATGAGCAGTTCTTC. Amino acids: CASSTSSGGYNEQFF.

CDR3 in DNA: TGTGCCAGTAGTATAAGCCCCCCCGAAGCGGGGGCCCGGGATACGCAGTATTTT. Protein: CASSISPPEAGARDTQYF. This rearrangement joins TRBV19 to TRBJ2-3, with TRBD2 matching over 8 bases. The V and J ends lost 2 bases and 6 bases, in that order; junction bases with no gene match: 16. CDR1 LNHDA and CDR2 SQIVND come from the germline V gene (reference sequence). The CDR3 length is 18 residues.

This clone was observed once. This chain uses TRBV14 with TRBJ1-6; 8 bases are shared with TRBD1. V lost 5 bases and J lost 9; bases outside the gene matches: 3. CDR3 length: 13 amino acids. Germline V lookup: CDR1 SGHDN, CDR2 FVKESK. DNA of the CDR3: TGTGCCAGCAGCTCCCAGGGGGCTTCACCCCTCCACTTT. Encoded protein: CASSSQGASPLHF. The full variable domain, with the rest looked up from reference TRBV14 and TRBJ1-6, is EAGVTQFPSHSVIEKGQTVTLRCDPISGHDNLYWYRRVMGKEIKFLLHFVKESKQDESGMPNNRFLAERTGGTYSTLKVQPAELEDSGVYFCASSSQGASPLHFGNGTRLTVT.

The chain employs TRBV14 and TRBJ1-1, with TRBD1 matching 7 bases. With V trimmed by 4 bases and J by 7 bases, 6 bases remained unmatched. The CDR3 loop spans 13 amino acids. Germline CDR1 and CDR2: SGHDN and FVKESK. The CDR3 is CASSRGTVVEAFF. CDR3 nucleotide sequence: TGTGCCAGCAGCCGGGGGACAGTGGTTGAAGCTTTCTTT.

This clone appeared a few times. The sample has other DNA sequences that encode this CDR3 too. In nucleotides, the CDR3 is TGTGCCAGCAGCCCGCCGAGTTCACCCCTCCACTTT. Residues: CASSPPSSPLHF. The chain uses TRBV11-2 and TRBJ1-6; D is undetermined. The germline V gene encodes CDR1 SGHAT and CDR2 FQNNGV. V was shortened by 5 bases and J by 9 bases, with 8 bases between the two germline ends. The CDR3 runs 12 residues. Based on the CDR3 plus reference TRBV11-2 and TRBJ1-6, the full variable domain is EAGVAQSPRYKIIEKRQSVAFWCNPISGHATLYWYQQILGQGPKLLIQFQNNGVVDDSQLPKDRFSAERLKGVDSTLKIQPAKLEDSAVYLCASSPPSSPLHFGNGTRLTVT.

The V gene is TRBV27, the J gene TRBJ2-5, with D possibly being TRBD1 (6 bases). The V end lost 3 bases, the J end lost 2 bases, and 16 bases lay between the germline ends. Germline CDR1 MNHEY, CDR2 SMNVEV (reference sequence). CDR3 length: 16 residues. The CDR3 bases are TGTGCCAGCAGTTTGGCTGGGGGCCACTCGCAAGAGACCCAGTACTTC. Protein: CASSLAGGHSQETQYF.

The genes are TRBV1 and TRBJ2-3; TRBD2 was called by the table and not checked on the DNA. TRBV1 constitutes a pseudogene. The CDR3 covers 16 residues. The CDR3 DNA sequence: TGCACCAGCAGTGTAACTAGCGGGGGAAGCACAGATACGCAGTATTTT. Residues: CTSSVTSGGSTDTQYF.

The V call is TRBV6-5, the J call TRBJ2-7; D possibly corresponds to TRBD2 (5 bases). The CDR3 runs to 11 residues. Trimming removed 6 bases from V and 7 bases from J, with 10 bases in between. CDR1 and CDR2 from the germline V gene are MNHEY and SVGAGI. The CDR3 coding sequence is TGTGCCAGCAGGAGGGTGGGGGAGCAGTACTTC. Translation gives CASRRVGEQYF.

The chain joins TRBV5-1 to TRBJ1-3; TRBD1 matches 7 bases. Germline trimming cut 3 bases from V and 4 bases from J; bases unmatched to any gene: 4. CDR3 length: 14 residues. Per germline, CDR1 SGHRS and CDR2 YFSETQ. The CDR3 sequence is CASSYATGGNTIYF. The CDR3 nucleotides read TGCGCCAGCAGCTATGCGACAGGGGGAAACACCATATATTTT.